This TCR beta chain emerged from a study of Graves' ophthalmopathy and Graves' hyperthyroidism. Study details: The blood sample was drawn at first diagnosis and before any treatment.

This clonotype showed up many times. There are 13 residues in the CDR3. Germline V gene data show CDR1 as SNHLY and CDR2 as FYNNEI. Trimming left V 6 bases short and J 4 bases short, with 12 bases between. Beta-chain TCR CDR3 regions were amplified from RNA transcripts. In the first round, RT-PCR was carried out with HTBI primers, and a multiplex PCR formed the second round. TCRdb analysed the multiplex PCR reads with MiXCR anew, one entry per CDR3 protein. Of 600,000 to 700,000 distinct CDR3 sequences in the sample, 35% to 50% were seen once. Under 3 months in duration, the ophthalmopathy in affected donors had moderate-to-severe activity, CAS ≥3 and NOSPECS ≥4. Other autoimmune diseases, uncontrolled infections, pregnancy or lactation led to the exclusion of patients. Thyroid ultrasound, orbital computed tomography, TRAb, serum thyroxine and clinical symptoms formed the basis of diagnosis.

Sequences were obtained from peripheral blood. This clonotype was sampled from an adult man with Graves' ophthalmopathy. V is TRBV2 and J is TRBJ1-1, with TRBD1 as a possible D gene (5 bases). Here the CDR3 reads CASRTSGVTEAFF. CDR3 nucleotide sequence: TGTGCCAGCAGGACTTCGGGGGTCACTGAAGCTTTCTTT.